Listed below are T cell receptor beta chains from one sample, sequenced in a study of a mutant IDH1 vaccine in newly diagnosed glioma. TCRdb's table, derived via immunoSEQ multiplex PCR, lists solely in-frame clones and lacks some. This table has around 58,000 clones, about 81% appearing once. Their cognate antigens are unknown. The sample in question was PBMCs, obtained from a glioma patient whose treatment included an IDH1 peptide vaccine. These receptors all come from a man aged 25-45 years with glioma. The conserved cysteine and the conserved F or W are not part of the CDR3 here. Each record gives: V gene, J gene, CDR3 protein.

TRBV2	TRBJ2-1	ASSPDRGQRNEQF
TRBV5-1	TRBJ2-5	ASSFSSGGKGETQY
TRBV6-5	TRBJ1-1	ASEGVDTEAF
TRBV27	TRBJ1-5	ASSLSGEVSGQPQH
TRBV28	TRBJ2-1	ASSLSAGGQPTAINEQF
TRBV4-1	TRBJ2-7	ASSQGPDRARYEQY
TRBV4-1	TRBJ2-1	ASSHLRGPNPNEQF
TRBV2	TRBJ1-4	ASNGDRGDGDEKLF
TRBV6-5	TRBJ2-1	ASSGSGEQF
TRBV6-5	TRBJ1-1	ASSYSTWTEAF
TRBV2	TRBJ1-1	ASKGQVLSEAF
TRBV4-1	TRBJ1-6	ASSLTWTGVNSPLH
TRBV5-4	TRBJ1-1	ASSPAGWEGEAF
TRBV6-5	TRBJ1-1	ASSYVGLQAEAF
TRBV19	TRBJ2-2	ASSIVGGITGELF